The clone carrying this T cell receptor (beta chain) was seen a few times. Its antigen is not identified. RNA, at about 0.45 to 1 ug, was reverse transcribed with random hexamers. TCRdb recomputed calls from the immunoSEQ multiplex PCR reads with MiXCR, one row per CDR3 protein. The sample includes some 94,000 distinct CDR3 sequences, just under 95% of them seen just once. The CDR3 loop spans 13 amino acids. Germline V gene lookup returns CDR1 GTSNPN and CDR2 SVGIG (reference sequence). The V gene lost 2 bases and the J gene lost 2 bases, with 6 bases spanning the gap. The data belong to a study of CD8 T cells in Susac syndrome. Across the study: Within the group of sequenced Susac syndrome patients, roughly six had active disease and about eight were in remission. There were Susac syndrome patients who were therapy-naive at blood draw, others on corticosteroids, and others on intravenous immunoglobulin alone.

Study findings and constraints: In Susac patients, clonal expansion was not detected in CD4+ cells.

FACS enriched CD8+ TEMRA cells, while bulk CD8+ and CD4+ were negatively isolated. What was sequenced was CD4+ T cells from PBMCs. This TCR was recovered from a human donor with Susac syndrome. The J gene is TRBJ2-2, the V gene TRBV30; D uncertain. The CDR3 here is CAWSPYNTGELFF. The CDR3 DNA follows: TGTGCCTGGAGTCCTTATAACACCGGGGAGCTGTTTTTT.